These T cell receptor beta chains were read from a single sample in a study of T cells in tuberculosis. This table comes from immunoSEQ multiplex PCR, and its TCRdb copy is limited to in-frame clones, with some not included. The sample lists tens of thousands of clones; approximately 90% were seen once. The material was PBMCs, obtained at tuberculosis diagnosis. All receptors come from an adult with tuberculosis. The CDR3 runs from the conserved cysteine through the conserved F or W. A D gene is named only where the DNA matches it firmly. Clone size is not always given. Where it is, it says once, few, many or a class for expanded clones.

DNA	CDR3	V	size	D	J
TGTGCCAGCAGCAAAGACATTATACGTCGGGTCTTTTTAAGTAGCAATCAGCCCCAGCATTTT	CASSKDIIRRVFLSSNQPQHF	TRBV21-1	.	.	TRBJ1-5
TGTGCCTCGGGGTATAGCAATCAGCCCCAGCATTTT	CASGYSNQPQHF	TRBV19	.	.	TRBJ1-5
TGTGCCAGCAGCAAAAAGGGCGGAGGGAATTCACCCCTCCACTTT	CASSKKGGGNSPLHF	TRBV21-1	.	.	TRBJ1-6
TGTGCCAGCAGCTTAGTGGCGGGACGGGATCAGCCCCAGCATTTT	CASSLVAGRDQPQHF	TRBV7-2	.	.	TRBJ1-5
TGTGCCAGCAGCCTTGCACTAGCGGGGGCCAGGGGTGAGCAGTTCTTC	CASSLALAGARGEQFF	TRBV7-2	.	TRBD2	TRBJ2-1
TGCGCCAGCAGCTTGGACCTTACAGGGAAGACTAACTATGGCTACACCTTC	CASSLDLTGKTNYGYTF	TRBV5-1	.	.	TRBJ1-2
TGCGCCAGCAGCGAGGGCCCGAACCAGCCCCAGCATTTT	CASSEGPNQPQHF	TRBV5-1	.	.	TRBJ1-5
TGTGCCAGCAGCTCCCCGACTAGCGGGCCAGATACGCAGTATTTT	CASSSPTSGPDTQYF	TRBV7-3	once	TRBD2	TRBJ2-3
TGTGCCAGCAGCTGGAGGACAGACTACAATGAGCAGTTCTTC	CASSWRTDYNEQFF	TRBV5-6	.	.	TRBJ2-1
TGTGCCAGCTCACAACAAGCGGGGATTGGAGAGACCCAGTACTTC	CASSQQAGIGETQYF	TRBV18	.	TRBD2	TRBJ2-5
TGTGCCAGCAGCTCGGGACAGTTCACAGATACGCAGTATTTT	CASSSGQFTDTQYF	TRBV27	.	TRBD1	TRBJ2-3
TGTGCCAGCAGCTGGGCCTACTTGCAGGGACAGGGGCTGACTGAAGCTTTCTTT	CASSWAYLQGQGLTEAFF	TRBV5-6	.	TRBD1	TRBJ1-1
TGCGCCAGCGGAAAGACGACAGGGGTAATGAACACTGAAGCTTTCTTT	CASGKTTGVMNTEAFF	TRBV5-1	.	TRBD1	TRBJ1-1
TGTGCCAGCTCACGTACAGGGGGGAACACTGAAGCTTTCTTT	CASSRTGGNTEAFF	TRBV18	.	TRBD1	TRBJ1-1
TGTGCCAGCGGGGGGGAGGGGAATGAGCAGTTCTTC	CASGGEGNEQFF	TRBV25-1	once	TRBD2	TRBJ2-1
TGTGCCAGCAGCTTGGGGACAGGGAGCAATCAGCCCCAGCATTTT	CASSLGTGSNQPQHF	TRBV5-4	.	TRBD1	TRBJ1-5
TGTGCCAGCATCAAAGGACAGGACATAGAGACCCAGTACTTC	CASIKGQDIETQYF	TRBV21-1	.	.	TRBJ2-5
TGTGCCAGCAGCCCGTCCCTGGGACAGGGTACCAATGAGCAGTTCTTC	CASSPSLGQGTNEQFF	TRBV13	.	TRBD1	TRBJ2-1
TGTGCCTGGAGTCAGGGAAACTATGGCTACACCTTC	CAWSQGNYGYTF	TRBV30	.	.	TRBJ1-2
TGCGCCAGCTATGACCGACAGGGCTATTATAGCAATCAGCCCCAGCATTTT	CASYDRQGYYSNQPQHF	TRBV23-1	.	TRBD1	TRBJ1-5
TGTGCCAGCAGCGCAGAGACAGGGTTCCTGGGCTACACCTTC	CASSAETGFLGYTF	TRBV5-5	.	TRBD1	TRBJ1-2
TGCGCCAGCAGGCTTACCGGGACAGGGCCCTACGAGCAGTACTTC	CASRLTGTGPYEQYF	TRBV4-1	.	TRBD1	TRBJ2-7
TGTGCCAGCAGTGACTGGACAGGGGGGATCAATGAGCAGTTCTTC	CASSDWTGGINEQFF	TRBV6-4	.	TRBD1	TRBJ2-1
TGTGCCAGCAGGGGACAGCATGAAGCTTTCTTT	CASRGQHEAFF	TRBV7-2	.	TRBD1	TRBJ1-1
TGTGCCAGCAGATCGTGGGGACAGACGAACACTGAAGCTTTCTTT	CASRSWGQTNTEAFF	TRBV27	.	TRBD1	TRBJ1-1
TGTGCCAGCAGCTTATTTACGGGAGGCAATTCACCCCTCCACTTT	CASSLFTGGNSPLHF	TRBV7-2	.	.	TRBJ1-6
TGCGCCAGCAGCTACGGGGACAGGGAATATAGATCCTATGGCTACACCTTC	CASSYGDREYRSYGYTF	TRBV5-1	once	TRBD1	TRBJ1-2
TGTGCCAGTAGTTGGCCCGGCGGGTCAAAGGCGAATCAGCCCCAGCATTTT	CASSWPGGSKANQPQHF	TRBV19	.	.	TRBJ1-5
TGTGCCAGCAGCCAAGATAACCGATTTGTGGGACAGGGCTACAATGAGCAGTTCTTC	CASSQDNRFVGQGYNEQFF	TRBV4-2	.	TRBD1	TRBJ2-1
TGCAGCGTTGGGCAGATTAACTATGGCTACACCTTC	CSVGQINYGYTF	TRBV29-1	.	.	TRBJ1-2
TGTGCCAGCAGCCGGGACACAGGGGTCGACACCGGGGAGCTGTTTTTT	CASSRDTGVDTGELFF	TRBV7-8	.	TRBD1	TRBJ2-2
TGTGCCAGCAGTGTCGGGGTTGGGCTGTATGGCTACACCTTC	CASSVGVGLYGYTF	TRBV2	.	.	TRBJ1-2
TGTGCCAGCAGCTTAGCGGGACAGACATCTACCTACGAGCAGTACTTC	CASSLAGQTSTYEQYF	TRBV11-2	few	TRBD1	TRBJ2-7
TGTGCCAGCAACCGCGTCTGGGGGGGGGTCGCGACTGAAGCTTTCTTT	CASNRVWGGVATEAFF	TRBV27	once	.	TRBJ1-1
TGCGCCAGCAGCCAAGTTTACGTAGCGGCCACCTACAATGAGCAGTTCTTC	CASSQVYVAATYNEQFF	TRBV4-3	once	.	TRBJ2-1
TGTGCCAGCAGCTTACCGCATGGCAGGGGGCTTGGGAACACTGAAGCTTTCTTT	CASSLPHGRGLGNTEAFF	TRBV7-2	.	TRBD1	TRBJ1-1
TGTGCCAGCAGCAAATTTTGCAGGGATTACTATGGCTACACCTTC	CASSKFCRDYYGYTF	TRBV21-1	.	.	TRBJ1-2
TGCGCCAGCAGCCAGGACAGAACCGGGGAGCTGTTTTTT	CASSQDRTGELFF	TRBV5-1	.	.	TRBJ2-2
TGTGCCAGCAGCTCGGGGGGACCCCTGAACACTGAAGCTTTCTTT	CASSSGGPLNTEAFF	TRBV5-6	.	.	TRBJ1-1
TGTGCCAGTAGTATAGCTCCTTGGCAAACGAACACTGAAGCTTTCTTT	CASSIAPWQTNTEAFF	TRBV19	.	.	TRBJ1-1
TGTGCCACCAGCAGGGCGACAGATGAAGCTTTCTTT	CATSRATDEAFF	TRBV15	.	.	TRBJ1-1
TGTGCCAGCACCAGGGGTGGAGGCCCCTACGAGCAGTACTTC	CASTRGGGPYEQYF	TRBV6-1	.	.	TRBJ2-7
TGCGCCAGCAGCCCCGGACAGCCTCTAGGCTACACCTTC	CASSPGQPLGYTF	TRBV4-3	.	.	TRBJ1-2
TGTGCCTGGAGTGTACGGGGCAGGGGGACCGGCTACGAGCAGTACTTC	CAWSVRGRGTGYEQYF	TRBV30	.	TRBD1	TRBJ2-7
TGTGCCAGTAGTATGGGAGGTACCTCCTATAATTCACCCCTCCACTTT	CASSMGGTSYNSPLHF	TRBV19	.	.	TRBJ1-6
TGTGCCAGCAGCCTATCGGGACAGCCCTACGAGCAGTACTTC	CASSLSGQPYEQYF	TRBV5-6	.	TRBD1	TRBJ2-7
TGCGCCAGCAGCTGGGGGGGGATTGATCAGCCCCAGCATTTT	CASSWGGIDQPQHF	TRBV5-1	.	.	TRBJ1-5
TGTGCCAGCAGTGAAGCGGGCGGGGGGGCCCCCCCCGGGGATACGCAGTATTTT	CASSEAGGGAPPGDTQYF	TRBV2	.	TRBD2	TRBJ2-3
TGTGCCAGCAGCCGACGACAGGGAAACTATGGCTACACCTTC	CASSRRQGNYGYTF	TRBV7-2	.	TRBD1	TRBJ1-2
TGTGCCACCAGCAGAGAGCGGGGTGGGGGGGGCACAGATACGCAGTATTTT	CATSRERGGGGTDTQYF	TRBV15	once	TRBD2	TRBJ2-3
TGTGCCAGCAGTTTGGGAGTTACCGAGGCCTATGGGACCGGGGAGCTGTTTTTT	CASSLGVTEAYGTGELFF	TRBV27	.	.	TRBJ2-2
TGTGCCAGCAGCGAGAGACTAGCGGAGACAGATACGCAGTATTTT	CASSERLAETDTQYF	TRBV5-4	.	TRBD2	TRBJ2-3
TGTGCTAGTGGTTTGGTACTCATTGGAGGGACAGCGAACGGGACCTCTGGAAACACCATATATTTT	CASGLVLIGGTANGTSGNTIYF	TRBV12-5	.	TRBD1	TRBJ1-3
TGTGCCAGCAGCTTGCGAGGGAAAACCCGGGGCGAGCAGTACTTC	CASSLRGKTRGEQYF	TRBV5-4	once	.	TRBJ2-7
TGCGCCAGCAGCTTGGCCCTCGGACAGGGGGGTTCTCAGGAGGGCTACGAGCAGTACTTC	CASSLALGQGGSQEGYEQYF	TRBV5-1	.	TRBD1	TRBJ2-7